This T cell receptor (beta chain) comes out of a study of T cells in Graves' hyperthyroidism and ophthalmopathy. RNA transcripts yielded amplified TCR beta CDR3 regions. TCR CDR3 regions were first amplified by RT-PCR with HTBI primers. TCRdb reprocessed the multiplex PCR reads with MiXCR, giving one entry per CDR3 protein. Of 200,000 to 250,000 distinct CDR3 sequences listed, around 15% are singletons. Trimming cost V 0 bases and J 11 bases, with 8 bases left between them. The CDR3 sequence is 12 residues long. The germline V gene encodes CDR1 SGHAT and CDR2 FQNNGV. The sample holds many counts of this clonotype.

The chain links TRBV11-2 to TRBJ2-1; no clear D gene. The sample taken for sequencing was blood. The receptor was isolated from a woman aged 18-29 years with Graves' ophthalmopathy. The CDR3: CASSLDPAQQFF. The DNA of the CDR3 is TGTGCCAGCAGCTTAGATCCAGCCCAGCAGTTCTTC.